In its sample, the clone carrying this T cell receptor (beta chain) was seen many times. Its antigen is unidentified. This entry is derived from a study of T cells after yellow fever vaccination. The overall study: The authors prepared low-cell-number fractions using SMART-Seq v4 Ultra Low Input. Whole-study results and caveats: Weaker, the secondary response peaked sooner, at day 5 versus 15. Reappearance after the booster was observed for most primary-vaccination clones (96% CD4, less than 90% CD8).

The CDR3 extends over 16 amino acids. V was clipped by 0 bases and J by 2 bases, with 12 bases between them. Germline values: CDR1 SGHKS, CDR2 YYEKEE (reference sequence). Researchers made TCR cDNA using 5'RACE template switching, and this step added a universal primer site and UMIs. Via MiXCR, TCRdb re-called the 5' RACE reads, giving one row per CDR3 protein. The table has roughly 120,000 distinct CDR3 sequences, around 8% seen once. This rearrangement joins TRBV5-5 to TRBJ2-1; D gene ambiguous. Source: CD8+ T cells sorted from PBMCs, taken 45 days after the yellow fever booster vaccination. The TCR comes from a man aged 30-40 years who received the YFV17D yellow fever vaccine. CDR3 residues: CASSLVPAQAYNEQFF. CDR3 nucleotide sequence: TGTGCCAGCAGCTTGGTGCCAGCGCAGGCCTACAATGAGCAGTTCTTC. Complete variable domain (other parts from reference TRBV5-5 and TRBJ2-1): DAGVTQSPTHLIKTRGQQVTLRCSPISGHKSVSWYQQVLGQGPQFIFQYYEKEERGRGNFPDRFSARQFPNYSSELNVNALLLGDSALYLCASSLVPAQAYNEQFFGPGTRLTVL.